Below, 29 T cell receptor beta chains from the same sample are listed, as sequenced in a study of shared clonotypes between healthy human individuals. The repertoire was sequenced with immunoSEQ multiplex PCR; TCRdb's copy has only in-frame clones and lacks some. The sample lists under 2,500,000 clones, 90% to 97% occurring once. Sequences were obtained from naive CD4+ T cells sorted from blood. Subset meaning: CD45RA+ positively selected. The origin of the receptors is a man between 18 and 35 years old in good health.

The chain links TRBV28 to TRBJ1-1, with D unresolved. CDR1 is MDHEN and CDR2 is SYDVKM in the germline V gene. V was clipped by 1 base and J by 2 bases, with 8 bases between them. This CDR3 has 14 amino acids. CDR3: CASSLSVGNTEAFF. The CDR3 DNA follows: TGTGCCAGCAGTTTATCTGTCGGTAACACTGAAGCTTTCTTT.

This sequence joins TRBV9 and TRBJ2-1, with D perhaps matching TRBD1 or TRBD2 (5 bases each). Germline CDR1 reads SGDLS; CDR2 reads YYNGEE. The germline V and J ends were trimmed by 4 bases and 9 bases, with 17 bases remaining between them. The CDR3 is made up of 14 amino acids. The CDR3 loop reads CASSLRTAQGEQFF. As DNA, the CDR3 is TGTGCCAGCAGCCTCCGGACTGCTCAGGGTGAGCAGTTCTTC. Full variable domain (remainder filled in from reference TRBV9 and TRBJ2-1): DSGVTQTPKHLITATGQRVTLRCSPRSGDLSVYWYQQSLDQGLQFLIQYYNGEERAKGNILERFSAQQFPDLHSELNLSSLELGDSALYFCASSLRTAQGEQFFGPGTRLTVL.

CDR3 sequence reads: CASSFSGGSEKLFF. The CDR3 nucleotides are TGTGCCAGCAGCTTCTCAGGGGGCTCTGAAAAACTGTTTTTT. The rearrangement joins TRBV7-9 to TRBJ1-4; TRBD1 agrees at 8 bases. V shed 3 bases and J 7 bases; nucleotides not matched to a gene: 4. Germline values: CDR1 SEHNR, CDR2 FQNEAQ (reference sequence). The CDR3 has 14 residues.

This sequence joins TRBV27 and TRBJ2-5; TRBD2 matches at 9 bases. Trimming removed 0 bases from V and 4 bases from J; junction bases left unmatched: 9. The CDR3 is 17 residues long. Germline V gives CDR1 MNHEY, CDR2 SMNVEV (reference sequence). The CDR3 region has the DNA TGTGCCAGCAGTTTATCTCACGGGGGACTAGCCGGAGAGACCCAGTACTTC. Translation: CASSLSHGGLAGETQYF.

This clone was counted a single time. CDR3 loop: CASSLAGSSYEQYF. The CDR3, as DNA: TGTGCCAGCTCACTCGCGGGATCGTCCTACGAGCAGTACTTC. This chain links TRBV18 with TRBJ2-5; D possibly corresponds to TRBD2 (6 bases). Near its end, the DNA agrees better with TRBJ2-7, so the J call may be wrong. Looked up from germline, CDR1 is KGHSH and CDR2 is LQKENI. The CDR3 is made up of 14 amino acids.

This clone showed up just once. This chain links TRBV7-2 with TRBJ2-1, with 14 bases identical to TRBD2. V lost 1 base to trimming and J lost 7 bases; unmatched junction nucleotides: 3. Germline V gene lookup returns CDR1 SGHTA and CDR2 FQGNSA. The CDR3 spans 16 residues. CDR3 nucleotides: TGTGCCAGCAGCTTAGGACTAGCGGGAGGGGAGAATGAGCAGTTCTTC. Encoded protein: CASSLGLAGGENEQFF.

CDR3 residues: CASSLDSGGRNTGELFF. CDR3 coding DNA: TGTGCCAGCAGCTTGGATAGCGGGGGCCGTAACACCGGGGAGCTGTTTTTT. The chain links TRBV11-3 to TRBJ2-2; TRBD2 agrees at 9 bases. The CDR3 runs to 17 residues. From germline, CDR1 is SGHNT and CDR2 YENEEA. Trimming cost V 3 bases and J 2 bases; bases outside gene matches: 7.

This clone was detected only once. This CDR3 is also generated by other DNA sequences in the sample. The chain has TRBV15 and TRBJ2-7, with D perhaps TRBD2 (5 bases). Trimming shortened V by 0 bases and J by 3 bases, and 9 bases separated the two germline ends. Per germline, CDR1 LNHNV and CDR2 YYDKDF (reference sequence). The CDR3 covers 14 residues. The CDR3 DNA is TGTGCCACCAGCAGAGATGAGGGAAACTACGAGCAGTACTTC. It is translated as CATSRDEGNYEQYF. Full variable domain (rest looked up from reference TRBV15 and TRBJ2-7): DAMVIQNPRYQVTQFGKPVTLSCSQTLNHNVMYWYQQKSSQAPKLLFHYYDKDFNNEADTPDNFQSRRPNTSFCFLDIRSPGLGDTAMYLCATSRDEGNYEQYFGPGTRLTVT.

This clone was observed once. Within the sample, other DNA sequences also encode this same CDR3. The genes are TRBV28 and TRBJ2-5; D remains ambiguous. V lost 5 bases to trimming and J lost 5 bases, with 6 bases between them. The CDR3 runs to 11 residues. The V gene's germline CDR1 is MDHEN and CDR2 SYDVKM. The CDR3 sequence: CASSRRETQYF. The CDR3 DNA reads as TGTGCCAGCAGTCGCAGGGAGACCCAGTACTTC.

In its sample, this clone was seen once. The chain combines TRBV5-4 with TRBJ2-2; D remains unclear. V lost 2 bases and J 6 bases, leaving 5 bases between the germline ends. CDR1 and CDR2 (germline): SGHNT, YYREEE (reference sequence). CDR3 length: 12 residues. The CDR3, as DNA: TGTGCCAGCAGCTTCGGGTCCGGGGAGCTGTTTTTT. This encodes CASSFGSGELFF. Variable domain in full (rest from reference TRBV5-4 and TRBJ2-2): ETGVTQSPTHLIKTRGQQVTLRCSSQSGHNTVSWYQQALGQGPQFIFQYYREEENGRGNFPPRFSGLQFPNYSSELNVNALELDDSALYLCASSFGSGELFFGEGSRLTVL.

This CDR3 is CASSYKRRARPSNQPQHF. CDR3 nucleotide sequence: TGCGCCAGCAGTTATAAGCGCAGGGCACGCCCTAGCAATCAGCCCCAGCATTTT. The genes are TRBV5-1 and TRBJ1-5; tentatively, D is TRBD1 (5 bases). Deletions cut 5 bases from V and 0 bases from J, with 21 bases between. The CDR3 is 18 amino acids. Per germline, CDR1 SGHRS and CDR2 YFSETQ. Combining the CDR3 with reference TRBV5-1 and TRBJ1-5 gives the whole variable domain KAGVTQTPRYLIKTRGQQVTLSCSPISGHRSVSWYQQTPGQGLQFLFEYFSETQRNKGNFPGRFSGRQFSNSRSEMNVSTLELGDSALYLCASSYKRRARPSNQPQHFGDGTRLSIL.

V gene TRBV18 combines with J gene TRBJ2-3; a possible D gene is TRBD1 (5 bases). Trimming shortened V by 3 bases and J by 4 bases, and 14 bases separated the two germline ends. The CDR3 is 15 residues long. The germline V gene encodes CDR1 KGHSH and CDR2 LQKENI. The CDR3 DNA reads as TGTGCCAGCTCACCTTCAGGGTTTGATGCAGATACGCAGTATTTT. Its translation is CASSPSGFDADTQYF.

In nucleotides, the CDR3 is TGTGCCATCAGTGGAGGACAGGGGGAAGGCGGCTACACCTTC. Encoded protein: CAISGGQGEGGYTF. The chain is built from TRBV10-3 and TRBJ1-2; 10 nucleotides align to TRBD1. The CDR3 contains 14 residues. The V gene's germline CDR1 is ENHRY and CDR2 SYGVKD. After removal of 4 bases from V and 8 bases from J, the junction contained 7 bases not matched to a gene.

About this clone: Distinct nucleotide sequences in the sample also encode this CDR3. J is TRBJ1-5 and V is TRBV7-9; TRBD1 matches 7 bases. This CDR3 spans 14 amino acids. V lost 4 bases to trimming and J lost 0 bases; unmatched junction nucleotides: 0. CDR1 SEHNR and CDR2 FQNEAQ come from the germline V gene (reference sequence). As DNA, the CDR3 is TGTGCCAGCAGCTCAGGGGGTAGCAATCAGCCCCAGCATTTT. Translated: CASSSGGSNQPQHF. The complete variable domain, with remaining parts taken from reference TRBV7-9 and TRBJ1-5, reads DTGVSQNPRHKITKRGQNVTFRCDPISEHNRLYWYRQTLGQGPEFLTYFQNEAQLEKSRLLSDRFSAERPKGSFSTLEIQRTEQGDSAMYLCASSSGGSNQPQHFGDGTRLSIL.

This sequence joins TRBV18 and TRBJ1-1; D remains ambiguous. CDR1 is KGHSH and CDR2 is LQKENI in the germline V gene. The V and J ends lost 2 bases and 5 bases respectively, with 15 bases between them. The CDR3 has 15 amino acids. The chain's CDR3 is CASSPSSLGGTEAFF. The CDR3 DNA sequence: TGTGCCAGCTCACCATCGAGTCTGGGAGGAACTGAAGCTTTCTTT.

The CDR3 DNA is TGTGCCTCCGCAAAGACCGGACGGGGGCCCGGCACTGAAGCTTTCTTT. The encoded protein is CASAKTGRGPGTEAFF. V gene TRBV10-3 combines with J gene TRBJ1-1, with a tentative D call TRBD1 (6 bases). V lost 11 bases, J lost 4 bases, and 26 bases lay in between. Germline V CDR1 and CDR2: ENHRY, SYGVKD. CDR3 size: 16 residues.

The chain couples TRBV5-1 to TRBJ2-1, with no clear D. Germline CDR1 SGHRS, CDR2 YFSETQ. V was pared by 0 bases and J by 0 bases, with 13 bases between. The CDR3 length is 17 residues. This chain's CDR3 is CASSLGWYADSYNEQFF. CDR3 DNA sequence: TGCGCCAGCAGCTTGGGGTGGTACGCAGACTCCTACAATGAGCAGTTCTTC. Using reference TRBV5-1 and TRBJ2-1 for the parts outside the CDR3, the full variable domain is KAGVTQTPRYLIKTRGQQVTLSCSPISGHRSVSWYQQTPGQGLQFLFEYFSETQRNKGNFPGRFSGRQFSNSRSEMNVSTLELGDSALYLCASSLGWYADSYNEQFFGPGTRLTVL.

A few counts support this clone. V usage is TRBV5-1 and J usage is TRBJ1-3; D not resolved. V lost 0 bases, J lost 0 bases, and 13 bases lay in between. Germline lookup yields CDR1 SGHRS and CDR2 YFSETQ. There are 17 residues in the CDR3. The CDR3 DNA sequence: TGCGCCAGCAGCTTGGCCGAAGCCGCTCACTCTGGAAACACCATATATTTT. This translates into CASSLAEAAHSGNTIYF.

The table lists this clone with a count of one. The J gene is TRBJ2-2, the V gene TRBV2; weak D call: TRBD1 (5 bases). This CDR3 is built from 13 residues. V shed 1 base and J shed 7 bases, with 7 bases lying between them. Germline V CDR1 and CDR2: SNHLY, FYNNEI. The CDR3 DNA follows: TGTGCCAGCAGTGAAGGACAGCACGGGGAGCTGTTTTTT. This encodes CASSEGQHGELFF.

About this clone itself: The same CDR3 also results from other DNA sequences found in this sample. V is TRBV30 and J is TRBJ2-1; a possible D gene is TRBD2 (5 bases). V shed 5 bases and J shed 0 bases, with 8 bases lying between them. The CDR3 sequence is 13 residues long. Germline V gives CDR1 GTSNPN, CDR2 SVGIG (reference sequence). CDR3 loop: CAWDRGSYNEQFF. The CDR3, as DNA: TGTGCCTGGGATCGGGGCTCCTACAATGAGCAGTTCTTC.

The rearrangement uses TRBV5-4 and TRBJ1-1, with TRBD1 matching 8 bases. The ends lost 2 bases at V and 5 bases at J; junction bases unmatched: 14. Germline V CDR1 and CDR2: SGHNT, YYREEE (reference sequence). The CDR3 length is 17 residues. The CDR3 DNA is TGTGCCAGCAGCTTAAGACCTACACGACAGGGGAGGACTGAAGCTTTCTTT. Protein sequence: CASSLRPTRQGRTEAFF.

Turning to this clone: Other DNA sequences in this sample translate to the same CDR3. The V and J genes are TRBV7-9 and TRBJ2-5, with D possibly being TRBD2 (6 bases). V was trimmed by 0 bases and J by 2 bases, leaving 7 bases between them. This CDR3 has 14 amino acids. CDR1 and CDR2 from the germline V gene are SEHNR and FQNEAQ (reference sequence). The CDR3 DNA sequence: TGTGCCAGCAGCTTAGCCGGGGGACAAGAGACCCAGTACTTC. Its translation: CASSLAGGQETQYF.

The chain couples TRBV10-3 to TRBJ2-2; 8 nucleotides line up with TRBD1. The germline gives CDR1 ENHRY, CDR2 SYGVKD. The CDR3 is 13 residues long. J was trimmed by 8 bases and V by 8 bases; bases with no gene match: 7. In DNA, the CDR3 is TGTGCCATCTCGACAGGGGCAGATGGGGAGCTGTTTTTT. Protein: CAISTGADGELFF.

The chain couples TRBV5-1 to TRBJ2-1; tentatively, D is TRBD1 (6 bases). The germline V gene encodes CDR1 SGHRS and CDR2 YFSETQ. The CDR3 consists of 14 residues. The ends were cut back, 6 bases at V and 0 bases at J, with 10 bases in the middle. CDR3 protein: CASTVGGSYNEQFF. For the CDR3, the DNA is TGCGCCAGCACCGTAGGGGGCTCCTACAATGAGCAGTTCTTC.

This chain connects TRBV28 to TRBJ2-4; a weak D match, TRBD1 (5 bases). V was pared by 7 bases and J by 2 bases, with 12 bases between. The CDR3 length is 14 residues. CDR1 and CDR2 from the germline V gene are MDHEN and SYDVKM. The CDR3 protein is CASTPSGSKNIQYF. The CDR3 DNA reads TGTGCCAGCACGCCATCAGGGTCCAAAAACATTCAGTACTTC.

The genes are TRBV28 and TRBJ1-4; maybe TRBD1 (6 bases). With 5 bases removed from V and 4 bases from J, the gap between germline ends came to 11 bases. Per the germline V gene, CDR1 is MDHEN and CDR2 is SYDVKM. The CDR3 totals 14 residues. CDR3: CASSATGLNEKLFF. The CDR3 region has the DNA TGTGCCAGCAGTGCAACAGGGCTTAATGAAAAACTGTTTTTT. The variable domain in full, with the rest retrieved from reference TRBV28 and TRBJ1-4, is DVKVTQSSRYLVKRTGEKVFLECVQDMDHENMFWYRQDPGLGLRLIYFSYDVKMKEKGDIPEGYSVSREKKERFSLILESASTNQTSMYLCASSATGLNEKLFFGSGTQLSVL.

The chain joins TRBV18 to TRBJ2-7, with 10 positions matching TRBD2. J gave up 4 bases and V 3 bases, and 6 bases lay outside the gene matches. CDR1 is KGHSH and CDR2 is LQKENI in the germline V gene. The CDR3 is 15 amino acids. The CDR3 bases are TGTGCCAGCTCACCCACTAGCGGGAATCCGTACGAGCAGTACTTC. Translating gives CASSPTSGNPYEQYF.

The V gene is TRBV28, the J gene TRBJ1-5; 7 bases are a match to TRBD1. CDR1 and CDR2 (germline): MDHEN, SYDVKM. This CDR3 region has 15 residues. Trimming cost V 3 bases and J 4 bases; bases outside gene matches: 6. In DNA, the CDR3 is TGTGCCAGCAGTTTTAGGGACAGAACAAATCAGCCCCAGCATTTT. Translating gives CASSFRDRTNQPQHF.

CDR3 amino acids: CASSFGQGSAGANVLTF. The CDR3 DNA sequence: TGTGCCAGCAGCTTCGGACAGGGTAGCGCTGGGGCCAACGTCCTGACTTTC. The chain links TRBV5-8 to TRBJ2-6, with 8 positions matching TRBD1. Losses at the gene ends were 2 bases for V and 2 bases for J; bases not matched to a gene: 6. Germline CDR1 is SGHTS and CDR2 is YDEGEE. The CDR3 spans 17 residues.